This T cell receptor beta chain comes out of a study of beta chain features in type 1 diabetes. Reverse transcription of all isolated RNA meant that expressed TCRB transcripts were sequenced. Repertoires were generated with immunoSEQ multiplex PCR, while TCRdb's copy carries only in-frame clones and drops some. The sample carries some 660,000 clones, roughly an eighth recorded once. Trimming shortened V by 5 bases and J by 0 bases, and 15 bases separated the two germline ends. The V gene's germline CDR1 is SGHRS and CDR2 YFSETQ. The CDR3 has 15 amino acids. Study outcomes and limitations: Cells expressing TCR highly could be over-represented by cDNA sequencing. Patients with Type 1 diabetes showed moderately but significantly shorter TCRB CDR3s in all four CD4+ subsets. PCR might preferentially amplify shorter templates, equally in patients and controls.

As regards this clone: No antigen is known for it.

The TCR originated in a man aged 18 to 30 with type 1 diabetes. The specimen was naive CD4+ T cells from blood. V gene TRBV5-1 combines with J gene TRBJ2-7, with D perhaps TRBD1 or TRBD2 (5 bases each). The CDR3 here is CASSGGPGSSYEQYF. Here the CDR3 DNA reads TGCGCCAGCAGTGGGGGACCTGGGAGCTCCTACGAGCAGTACTTC.